What follows are 27 T cell receptor beta chains derived from one specimen sequenced in a study of blood T cell repertoires in COVID-19. Clones were read by immunoSEQ multiplex PCR, and TCRdb kept only the in-frame ones, dropping some. This repertoire shows 250,000 to 300,000 clones, about 81% found once; its top ten account for over 4%. Sequenced input: PBMCs or T cells enriched from blood (not recorded which). These receptors all stem from a man aged 25-45 years with acute COVID-19.

The chain is built from TRBV18 and TRBJ1-2; TRBD1 matches 10 bases. CDR1 and CDR2 from the germline V gene are KGHSH and LQKENI. The junction had 4 bases not matched to a gene; V was cut back by 4 bases and J by 5 bases. The CDR3 is made up of 14 amino acids. Written as DNA, the CDR3 is TGTGCCAGCTCACGGACAGGGGGGAGTTATGGCTACACCTTC. Translation: CASSRTGGSYGYTF. Using reference TRBV18 and TRBJ1-2 for the parts outside the CDR3, the full variable domain is NAGVMQNPRHLVRRRGQEARLRCSPMKGHSHVYWYRQLPEEGLKFMVYLQKENIIDESGMPKERFSAEFPKEGPSILRIQQVVRGDSAAYFCASSRTGGSYGYTFGSGTRLTVV.

The gene calls are TRBV16 and TRBJ1-5, with D perhaps TRBD1 (5 bases). Trimming pared 0 bases from V and 2 bases from J, leaving 11 bases between. Per the germline V gene, CDR1 is KGHSY and CDR2 is FQNENV. The CDR3 sequence is 16 residues long. The CDR3 DNA reads as TGTGCCAGCAGCCAATCAAGTGGGGGGGGCAATCAGCCCCAGCATTTT. This encodes CASSQSSGGGNQPQHF.

This chain joins TRBV7-2 and TRBJ1-2, with D perhaps TRBD1 (6 bases). With 0 bases removed from V and 4 bases from J, the gap between germline ends came to 9 bases. Germline CDR1 reads SGHTA; CDR2 reads FQGNSA. This CDR3 comprises 14 residues. For the CDR3, the DNA is TGTGCCAGCAGCTTAGCCGGACAGACCTATGGCTACACCTTC. Its protein product is CASSLAGQTYGYTF. The full variable domain, with the rest looked up from reference TRBV7-2 and TRBJ1-2, is GAGVSQSPSNKVTEKGKDVELRCDPISGHTALYWYRQSLGQGLEFLIYFQGNSAPDKSGLPSDRFSAERTGGSVSTLTIQRTQQEDSAVYLCASSLAGQTYGYTFGSGTRLTVV.

As concerns this clone: The junction does not match germline at one end; this may be a read error. V usage is TRBV5-1 and J usage is TRBJ2-3, with a possible D match to TRBD2 (5 bases). CDR1 SGHRS and CDR2 YFSETQ come from the germline V gene. The CDR3 covers 13 residues. The CDR3 region is CASSLLGPDTQYF. Here the CDR3 DNA reads TGTGCCAGCAGCTTACTAGGTCCAGATACGCAGTATTTT.

The chain couples TRBV7-2 to TRBJ1-2, with 7 positions matching TRBD1. V lost 5 bases and J lost 7; bases outside the gene matches: 7. The length of the CDR3 is 13 residues. CDR1 SGHTA and CDR2 FQGNSA come from the germline V gene. This chain's CDR3 is CASSGKGALGYTF. The DNA for the CDR3 is TGTGCCAGCAGCGGGAAGGGGGCTCTTGGCTACACCTTC.

The V gene is TRBV14, the J gene TRBJ2-6, with D unclear. Germline V lookup: CDR1 SGHDN, CDR2 FVKESK. The V end was cut by 4 bases, the J end by 6 bases, with 7 bases between. The CDR3 extends over 13 amino acids. The CDR3 loop reads CASSLRQANVLTF. As DNA, the CDR3 is TGTGCCAGCAGCCTCCGACAGGCCAACGTCCTGACTTTC. Looking up the rest from reference TRBV14 and TRBJ2-6 gives the full variable domain: EAGVTQFPSHSVIEKGQTVTLRCDPISGHDNLYWYRRVMGKEIKFLLHFVKESKQDESGMPNNRFLAERTGGTYSTLKVQPAELEDSGVYFCASSLRQANVLTFGAGSRLTVL.

The genes are TRBV19 and TRBJ2-1; D call uncertain. This CDR3 has 12 amino acids. V lost 5 bases and J lost 10, with 12 bases in between. CDR1 and CDR2 from the germline V gene are LNHDA and SQIVND (reference sequence). The CDR3 loop reads CASSGSRREQFF. CDR3 nucleotides: TGTGCCAGTAGTGGGTCGAGGCGGGAGCAGTTCTTC. Supplemented by reference TRBV19 and TRBJ2-1, the full variable domain reads DGGITQSPKYLFRKEGQNVTLSCEQNLNHDAMYWYRQDPGQGLRLIYYSQIVNDFQKGDIAEGYSVSREKKESFPLTVTSAQKNPTAFYLCASSGSRREQFFGPGTRLTVL.

V gene TRBV3-1 (or the pseudogene TRBV3-2) combines with J gene TRBJ1-5, with TRBD1 matching over 8 bases. This CDR3 is 15 amino acids long. V was pared by 5 bases and J by 6 bases, with 9 bases of the junction left unmatched. In germline, CDR1 is LGHDT, CDR2 YNNKEL (reference sequence). This chain's CDR3 is CASSGEGTGGQPQHF. The CDR3 region has the DNA TGTGCCAGCAGCGGAGAAGGGACAGGCGGTCAGCCCCAGCATTTT.

This clone was seen a handful of times. The chain employs TRBV19 and TRBJ1-4; TRBD1 is a possible D gene (6 bases). The CDR3 is 16 amino acids. The germline CDR1 and CDR2 sequences are LNHDA and SQIVND (reference sequence). Trimming took off 6 bases at V and 0 bases at J, with 14 bases between the two ends. The CDR3 loop is CASSRQEHATNEKLFF. In DNA, the CDR3 is TGTGCCAGTAGCCGACAGGAGCATGCAACTAATGAAAAACTGTTTTTT.

The chain is built from TRBV19 and TRBJ2-4, with 7 bases identical to TRBD1. Looked up from germline, CDR1 is LNHDA and CDR2 is SQIVND (reference sequence). The CDR3 has 15 amino acids. Losses at the gene ends were 8 bases for V and 2 bases for J; bases not matched to a gene: 9. DNA of the CDR3: TGTGCCAGTGGGACAGTTCGAAAGACCAAAAACATTCAGTACTTC. Amino acid sequence: CASGTVRKTKNIQYF. The variable domain in full, completed from reference TRBV19 and TRBJ2-4, reads DGGITQSPKYLFRKEGQNVTLSCEQNLNHDAMYWYRQDPGQGLRLIYYSQIVNDFQKGDIAEGYSVSREKKESFPLTVTSAQKNPTAFYLCASGTVRKTKNIQYFGAGTRLSVL.

V is TRBV6-5 and J is TRBJ1-1; 7 bases line up with TRBD1. Germline loops: CDR1 MNHEY, CDR2 SVGAGI. CDR3 length: 14 amino acids. V lost 0 bases, J lost 8 bases, and 6 bases stayed unmatched. The CDR3 sequence: CASSYSNARGEAFF. CDR3 nucleotides: TGTGCCAGCAGTTACTCGAATGCCAGGGGGGAAGCTTTCTTT.

The genes are TRBV4-3 and TRBJ1-3; D possibly corresponds to TRBD1 (5 bases). CDR3 size: 15 residues. The V gene's germline CDR1 is LGHNA and CDR2 YSLEER. V dropped 1 base and J dropped 3 bases, with 10 bases sitting between them. The CDR3 nucleotides are TGCGCCAGCAGCCAAGGTCGGACAATTGGAAACACCATATATTTT. Encoded protein: CASSQGRTIGNTIYF.

Note on this clone: The junction and the germline gene differ at one end; a read error may be behind it. The chain has TRBV5-1 and TRBJ2-5; tentative D call: TRBD2 (6 bases). Germline V gives CDR1 SGHRS, CDR2 YFSETQ. The CDR3 consists of 15 residues. The CDR3 loop is CASSSAGTQLETQYF. Written as DNA, the CDR3 is TGTGCCAGCAGCAGCGCGGGGACTCAGCTGGAGACCCAGTACTTC.

The rearrangement joins TRBV7-2 to TRBJ1-2; 7 nucleotides agree with TRBD1. There are 13 residues in the CDR3. Germline CDR1 SGHTA, CDR2 FQGNSA. V shed 5 bases and J 5 bases; nucleotides not matched to a gene: 5. The CDR3 region has the DNA TGTGCCAGCAGCCGAGACAGGGCTTATGGCTACACCTTC. Translated, it gives CASSRDRAYGYTF.

The V gene is TRBV27, the J gene TRBJ1-3, with 8 nucleotides matching TRBD1. CDR1 MNHEY and CDR2 SMNVEV come from the germline V gene (reference sequence). After removal of 5 bases from V and 4 bases from J, the junction contained 10 bases not matched to a gene. CDR3 length equals 16 residues. The CDR3 nucleotides read TGTGCCAGCAGTAAAGGGGTACAGGGGGTCGGAAACACCATATATTTT. Its protein product is CASSKGVQGVGNTIYF.

The gene calls are TRBV7-2 and TRBJ1-2; the D gene is possibly TRBD1 (6 bases). The germline gives CDR1 SGHTA, CDR2 FQGNSA. V was trimmed by 2 bases and J by 1 base, leaving 17 bases between them. This CDR3 contains 17 residues. The CDR3, as DNA: TGTGCCAGCAGCTTAACGAGGGCAGGGGACCATAACTATGGCTACACCTTC. Translation gives CASSLTRAGDHNYGYTF.

This sequence joins TRBV13 and TRBJ2-6; D is uncertain. The CDR3 is 15 amino acids. Germline V lookup: CDR1 PRHDT, CDR2 FYEKMQ (reference sequence). The ends were cut back, 1 base at V and 0 bases at J, with 4 bases in the middle. CDR3 in DNA: TGTGCCAGCAGCTTAGATTACTCTGGGGCCAACGTCCTGACTTTC. Translation: CASSLDYSGANVLTF.

The J gene is TRBJ1-1, the V gene TRBV2; TRBD1 agrees at 8 bases. Germline V CDR1 and CDR2: SNHLY, FYNNEI. Trimming at V came to 6 bases and at J to 1 base, leaving 10 bases not matched to a gene. The length of the CDR3 is 16 residues. This chain's CDR3 is CASRTTGGGRNTEAFF. CDR3 sequence (DNA): TGTGCCAGCAGAACTACAGGGGGAGGACGGAACACTGAAGCTTTCTTT.

This clone turned up a few times. The chain combines TRBV2 with TRBJ1-5; D gene ambiguous. Germline-derived CDR1 and CDR2 are SNHLY and FYNNEI. The CDR3 extends over 14 amino acids. Trimming cost V 5 bases and J 1 base, with 9 bases left between them. CDR3 region: CASSHDTSNQPQHF. CDR3 nucleotides: TGTGCCAGCAGTCACGACACAAGCAATCAGCCCCAGCATTTT.

DNA for the CDR3: TGTGCCAGTAGAATTTATACAGGAGCGAAAGAGACCCAGTACTTC. Amino acid sequence: CASRIYTGAKETQYF. The chain combines TRBV19 with TRBJ2-5; D is possibly TRBD1 (5 bases). The CDR3 length is 15 residues. V was clipped by 6 bases and J by 3 bases, with 17 bases between them. Per germline, CDR1 LNHDA and CDR2 SQIVND (reference sequence).

CDR3 bases: TGTGCCAGTAGTATGGCGGGGGCTACAGATACGCAGTATTTT. It codes for CASSMAGATDTQYF. The chain recombines TRBV19 with TRBJ2-3, with D possibly being TRBD2 (7 bases). Trimming removed 3 bases from V and 3 bases from J, with 10 bases in between. The CDR3 loop spans 14 amino acids. CDR1 and CDR2 (germline): LNHDA, SQIVND (reference sequence).

The rearrangement uses TRBV5-4 and TRBJ2-3, with 7 bases aligning to TRBD1. V trimming: 3 bases; J trimming: 0 bases; junction bases outside the gene matches: 7. From germline, CDR1 is SGHNT and CDR2 YYREEE (reference sequence). This CDR3 is 16 amino acids long. In DNA form, the CDR3 reads TGTGCCAGCAGCTACTTGACAGGGACCAGCACAGATACGCAGTATTTT. This codes for CASSYLTGTSTDTQYF.

V usage is TRBV27 and J usage is TRBJ2-7, with TRBD1 matching over 11 bases. The CDR3 totals 16 residues. With 6 bases clipped from V and 6 bases from J, the junction kept 13 bases outside the gene matches. From germline, CDR1 is MNHEY and CDR2 SMNVEV (reference sequence). The CDR3 bases are TGTGCCAGCAGAAAAAGGGGACAGGGGGTTGTAAGCGAGCAGTACGTC. Its protein product is CASRKRGQGVVSEQYV.

This clone was detected only a few times. The V call is TRBV11-3, the J call TRBJ1-1; no reliable D call. V dropped 1 base and J dropped 4 bases, with 7 bases sitting between them. The germline V gene encodes CDR1 SGHNT and CDR2 YENEEA. The CDR3 loop spans 13 amino acids. The CDR3 sequence: CASSLVERTEAFF. The CDR3 nucleotides read TGTGCCAGCAGCTTAGTCGAGCGCACTGAAGCTTTCTTT.

The gene calls are TRBV19 and TRBJ1-5; a weak D match, TRBD1 (5 bases). V was trimmed by 5 bases and J by 4 bases, leaving 18 bases between them. Germline loops: CDR1 LNHDA, CDR2 SQIVND (reference sequence). There are 16 residues in the CDR3. In DNA, the CDR3 is TGTGCCAGTAGTTCCCCCGCAGGGCGGTTGAATCAGCCCCAGCATTTT. It specifies CASSSPAGRLNQPQHF. Complete variable domain (other parts from reference TRBV19 and TRBJ1-5): DGGITQSPKYLFRKEGQNVTLSCEQNLNHDAMYWYRQDPGQGLRLIYYSQIVNDFQKGDIAEGYSVSREKKESFPLTVTSAQKNPTAFYLCASSSPAGRLNQPQHFGDGTRLSIL.

The chain links TRBV27 to TRBJ2-1, with 7 bases aligning to TRBD2. Germline CDR1 is MNHEY and CDR2 is SMNVEV (reference sequence). J gave up 12 bases and V 3 bases, and 5 bases lay outside the gene matches. This CDR3 comprises 12 residues. The CDR3 region has the DNA TGTGCCAGCAGTTTTGGTGGGGGGGGGCAGTTCTTC. Its translation: CASSFGGGGQFF.

To note about this clone: Additional DNA sequences in this sample encode the identical CDR3. The chain couples TRBV6-1 to TRBJ2-5; 7 positions agree with TRBD1. V shed 1 base, J shed 5 bases, and the junction held 4 bases outside the gene matches. Germline V gene data show CDR1 as MNHNS and CDR2 as SASEGT. The CDR3 length is 14 residues. The CDR3 is CASSEGSGQETQYF. CDR3 in DNA: TGTGCCAGCAGTGAAGGGTCGGGACAGGAGACCCAGTACTTC.